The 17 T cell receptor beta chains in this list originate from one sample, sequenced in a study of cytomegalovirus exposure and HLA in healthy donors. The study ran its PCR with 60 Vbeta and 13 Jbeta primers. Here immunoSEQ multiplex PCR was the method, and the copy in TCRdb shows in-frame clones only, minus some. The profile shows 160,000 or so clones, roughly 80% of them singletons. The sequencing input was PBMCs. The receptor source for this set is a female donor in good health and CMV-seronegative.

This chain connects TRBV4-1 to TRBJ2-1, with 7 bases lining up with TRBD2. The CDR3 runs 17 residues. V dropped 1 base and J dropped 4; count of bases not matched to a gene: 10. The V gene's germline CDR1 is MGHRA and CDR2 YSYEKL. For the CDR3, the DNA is TGCGCCAGCAGCCAAGCACCAAGCGGGATCCTTTACAATGAGCAGTTCTTC. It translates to CASSQAPSGILYNEQFF.

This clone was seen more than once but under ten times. The CDR3 loop is CAWSGQGLNYGYTF. CDR3 coding DNA: TGTGCCTGGAGTGGACAGGGGCTTAACTATGGCTACACCTTC. The rearrangement uses TRBV30 and TRBJ1-2, with 8 bases aligning to TRBD1. Trimming cost V 1 base and J 1 base; bases outside gene matches: 2. The V gene's germline CDR1 is GTSNPN and CDR2 SVGIG (reference sequence). The CDR3 is 14 amino acids.

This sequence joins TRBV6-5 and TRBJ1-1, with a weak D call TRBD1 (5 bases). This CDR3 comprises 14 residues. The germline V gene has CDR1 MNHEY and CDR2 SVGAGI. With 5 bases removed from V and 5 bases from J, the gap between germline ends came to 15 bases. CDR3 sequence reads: CASSKGYGGTEAFF. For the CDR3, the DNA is TGTGCCAGCAGTAAGGGCTACGGGGGGACTGAAGCTTTCTTT.

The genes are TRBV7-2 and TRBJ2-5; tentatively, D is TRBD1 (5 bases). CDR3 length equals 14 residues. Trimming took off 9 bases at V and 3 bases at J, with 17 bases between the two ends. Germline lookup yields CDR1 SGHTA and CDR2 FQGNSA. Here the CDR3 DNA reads TGTGCCAGTTCCCCTAGAGAACAGGAAGAGACCCAGTACTTC. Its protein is CASSPREQEETQYF.

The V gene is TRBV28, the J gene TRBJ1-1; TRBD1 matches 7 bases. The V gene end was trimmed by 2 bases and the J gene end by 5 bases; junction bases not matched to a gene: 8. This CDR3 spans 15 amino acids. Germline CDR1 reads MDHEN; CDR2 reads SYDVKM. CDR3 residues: CASSLRGRIGTEAFF. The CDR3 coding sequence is TGTGCCAGCAGTTTAAGGGGGCGAATCGGAACTGAAGCTTTCTTT.

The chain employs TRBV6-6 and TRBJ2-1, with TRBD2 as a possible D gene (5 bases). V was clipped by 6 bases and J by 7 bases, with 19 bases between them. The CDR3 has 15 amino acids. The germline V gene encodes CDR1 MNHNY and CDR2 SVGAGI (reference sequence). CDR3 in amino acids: CASSALNARGNEQFF. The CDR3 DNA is TGTGCCAGCAGCGCCCTGAACGCCCGAGGGAATGAGCAGTTCTTC.

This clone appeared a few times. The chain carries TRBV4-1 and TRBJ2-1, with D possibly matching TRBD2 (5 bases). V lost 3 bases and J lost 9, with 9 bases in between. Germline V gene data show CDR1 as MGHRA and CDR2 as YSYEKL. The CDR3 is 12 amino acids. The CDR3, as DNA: TGCGCCAGCAGCCAGGACTTAGGTGAGCAGTTCTTC. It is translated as CASSQDLGEQFF.

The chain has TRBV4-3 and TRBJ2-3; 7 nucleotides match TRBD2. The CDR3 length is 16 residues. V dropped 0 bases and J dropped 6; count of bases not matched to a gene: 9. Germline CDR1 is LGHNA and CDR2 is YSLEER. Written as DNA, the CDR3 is TGCGCCAGCAGCCAAGACCGGGACTACAGACTGGATACGCAGTATTTT. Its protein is CASSQDRDYRLDTQYF.

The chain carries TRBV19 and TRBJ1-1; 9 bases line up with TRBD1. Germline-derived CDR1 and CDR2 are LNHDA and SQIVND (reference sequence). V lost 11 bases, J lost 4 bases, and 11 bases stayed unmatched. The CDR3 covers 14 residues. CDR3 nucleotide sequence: TGTGCCGGGTCACAGGGGGCGCAGTCCACTGAAGCTTTCTTT. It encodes CAGSQGAQSTEAFF. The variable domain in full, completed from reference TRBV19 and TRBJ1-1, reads DGGITQSPKYLFRKEGQNVTLSCEQNLNHDAMYWYRQDPGQGLRLIYYSQIVNDFQKGDIAEGYSVSREKKESFPLTVTSAQKNPTAFYLCAGSQGAQSTEAFFGQGTRLTVV.

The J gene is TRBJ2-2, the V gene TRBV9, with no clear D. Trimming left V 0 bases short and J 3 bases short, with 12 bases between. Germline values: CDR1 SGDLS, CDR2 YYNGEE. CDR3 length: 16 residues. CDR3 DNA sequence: TGTGCCAGCAGCGTAGTATTGAGCCAGGACACCGGGGAGCTGTTTTTT. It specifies CASSVVLSQDTGELFF.

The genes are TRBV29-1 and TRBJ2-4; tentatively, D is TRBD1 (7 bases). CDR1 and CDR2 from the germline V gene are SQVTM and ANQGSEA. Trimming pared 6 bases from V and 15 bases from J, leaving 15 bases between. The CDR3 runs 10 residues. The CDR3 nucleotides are TGCAGCGTCCAGGGGGGTCTCGGGTACTTC. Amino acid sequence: CSVQGGLGYF.

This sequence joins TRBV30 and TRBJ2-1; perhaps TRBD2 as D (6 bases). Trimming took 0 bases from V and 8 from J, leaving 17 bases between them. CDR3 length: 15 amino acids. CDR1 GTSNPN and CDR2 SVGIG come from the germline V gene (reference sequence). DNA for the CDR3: TGTGCCTGGAGTGTCTTGGGGGGAGAGGGCGATGAGCAGTTCTTC. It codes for CAWSVLGGEGDEQFF.

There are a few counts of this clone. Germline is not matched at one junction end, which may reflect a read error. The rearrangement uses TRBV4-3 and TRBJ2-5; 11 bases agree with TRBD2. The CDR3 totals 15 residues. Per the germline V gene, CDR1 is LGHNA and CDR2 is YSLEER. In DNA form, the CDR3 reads TGCGCCAGCAGCCAAGAAATTGGACTAGCGGGTATCCGGCACTTC. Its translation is CASSQEIGLAGIRHF.

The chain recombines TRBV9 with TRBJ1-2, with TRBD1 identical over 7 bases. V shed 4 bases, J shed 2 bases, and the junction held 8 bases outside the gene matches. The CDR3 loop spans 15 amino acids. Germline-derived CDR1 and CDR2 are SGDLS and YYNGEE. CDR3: CASSPQMTGNYGYTF. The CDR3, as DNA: TGTGCCAGCAGCCCCCAGATGACAGGGAACTATGGCTACACCTTC.

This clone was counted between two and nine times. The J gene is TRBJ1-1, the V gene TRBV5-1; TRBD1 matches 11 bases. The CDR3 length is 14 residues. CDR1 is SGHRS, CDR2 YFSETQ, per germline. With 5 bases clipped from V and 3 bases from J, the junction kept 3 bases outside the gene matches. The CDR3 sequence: CASRMDRGHTEAFF. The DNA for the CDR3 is TGCGCCAGCAGGATGGACAGGGGGCACACTGAAGCTTTCTTT.

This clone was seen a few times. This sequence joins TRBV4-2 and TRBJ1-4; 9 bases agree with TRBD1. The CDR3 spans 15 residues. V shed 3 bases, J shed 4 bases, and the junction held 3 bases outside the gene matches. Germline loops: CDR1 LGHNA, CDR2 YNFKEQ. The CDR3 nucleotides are TGTGCCAGCAGCCAGAGGACAGGGGATAATGAAAAACTGTTTTTT. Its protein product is CASSQRTGDNEKLFF.

This CDR3 is CASSVVGGSGQFF. CDR3 DNA sequence: TGTGCCAGCAGCGTAGTGGGGGGTTCGGGGCAGTTCTTC. This chain joins TRBV9 and TRBJ2-1; a weak D match, TRBD2 (6 bases). V was cut by 0 bases and J by 12 bases, with 13 bases left in between. The CDR3 runs 13 residues. The germline gives CDR1 SGDLS, CDR2 YYNGEE.